The present T cell receptor (beta chain) was sequenced within a study of response to subunit inactivated influenza vaccine. Each CDR3 protein is one row after TCRdb ran MiXCR on the RT-PCR reads. The repertoire includes around 570,000 distinct CDR3 sequences, around 11% of them detected once, and 8% to 13% sits in the top ten. V dropped 4 bases and J dropped 6; count of bases not matched to a gene: 12. Germline CDR1 and CDR2: MDHEN and SYDVKM. The CDR3 is made up of 17 amino acids. At least ten counts were recorded for this clonotype. These data also featured in a second study, about T cells expressing NK-cell markers. As reported in that work: TCR beta cDNA was made by 5'RACE template switching with UMIs. Among eight sequenced donors, seven carried HCMV seropositivity while one was seronegative. In a group of 5 to 7 donors, dominant NKG2C+ clonotypes represented about 1.0-7.0% of CD8+ T cells. Topping the CD3+CD56-NKG2C+ fraction as well were these clonotypes, in several donors.

This receptor was obtained from a man aged 50 to 60 who received an inactivated influenza vaccine. The chain has TRBV28 and TRBJ2-2; 9 positions agree with TRBD1. Sequences were derived from PBMCs from blood, sampled on the day of vaccination. The CDR3 bases are TGTGCCAGCAGTTCCGCTGGCAGGACAGGGGTCTCCGGGGAGCTGTTTTTT. Translating it yields CASSSAGRTGVSGELFF.